This TCR beta chain was recorded in a study of OX40 agonist ivuxolimab in advanced cancers. Study findings and constraints: Among the lowest levels of clonal expansion were found in partial responders at 0.1-3.0 mg/kg. Expanded peripheral T cell antigen specificity was not determined.

Produced via immunoSEQ multiplex PCR; TCRdb's table is partial and in-frame only. The table includes roughly 120,000 clones, roughly nine tenths detected once. The count of this clone is one. Its antigen is unidentified. If patients had autoimmune disease history or systemic immunosuppression, they were excluded. Germline CDR1 is SGHVS and CDR2 is FNYEAQ. The CDR3 has 14 residues. Unmatched junction bases numbered 0, after V lost 2 bases and J lost 4 bases. This specimen was CD4+ or CD8+ T cells sorted from blood, taken in a trial of the OX40 agonist ivuxolimab. This rearrangement joins TRBV7-6 to TRBJ2-2, with 8 bases identical to TRBD1. This sequence originates from an adult with an advanced solid tumor such as melanoma, head and neck, liver or kidney cancer. This CDR3 reads CASSLTGGTGELFF. The CDR3 DNA reads TGTGCCAGCAGCTTAACAGGGGGCACCGGGGAGCTGTTTTTT.